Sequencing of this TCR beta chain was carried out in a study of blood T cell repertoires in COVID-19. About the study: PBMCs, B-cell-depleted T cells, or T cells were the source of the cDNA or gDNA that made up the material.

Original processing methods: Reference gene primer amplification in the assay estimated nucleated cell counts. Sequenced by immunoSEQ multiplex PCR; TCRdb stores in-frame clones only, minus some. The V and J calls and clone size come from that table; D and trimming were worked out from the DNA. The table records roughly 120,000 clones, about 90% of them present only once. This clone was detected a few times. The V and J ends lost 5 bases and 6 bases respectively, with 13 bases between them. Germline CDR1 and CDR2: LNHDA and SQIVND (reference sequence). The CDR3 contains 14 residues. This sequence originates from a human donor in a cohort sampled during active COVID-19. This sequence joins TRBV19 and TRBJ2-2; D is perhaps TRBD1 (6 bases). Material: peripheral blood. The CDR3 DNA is TGTGCCAGTAGTCCACAGGGAGTCCCCGGGGAGCTGTTTTTT. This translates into CASSPQGVPGELFF.